The 25 T cell receptor beta chains presented below share a single source sample, sequenced in a study of blood T cell repertoires in COVID-19. TCRdb keeps only in-frame clones here, not all; method: immunoSEQ multiplex PCR. Among approximately 100,000 clones, around 90% were seen once, and the ten largest hold 15% to 20%. The sample taken for sequencing was peripheral blood. These receptors came from a man between 45 and 60 years old with acute or convalescent COVID-19.

This clone has only one observation. The chain joins TRBV5-1 to TRBJ2-7; D is possibly TRBD2 (6 bases). CDR1 SGHRS and CDR2 YFSETQ come from the germline V gene. V was pared by 0 bases and J by 6 bases, with 13 bases between. The length of the CDR3 is 14 residues. The CDR3 is CASSLGGDGSEQYF. CDR3 DNA: TGCGCCAGCAGCTTGGGCGGGGATGGAAGCGAGCAGTACTTC.

The V call is TRBV11-3, the J call TRBJ1-1; D is ambiguous. Deletions cut 8 bases from V and 0 bases from J, with 13 bases between. The CDR3 sequence is 14 residues long. Germline CDR1 is SGHNT and CDR2 is YENEEA. CDR3 region: CASGVGFMNTEAFF. The CDR3 DNA reads TGTGCCAGCGGAGTCGGGTTCATGAACACTGAAGCTTTCTTT. The full variable domain, in which reference TRBV11-3 and TRBJ1-1 provide the parts outside the CDR3, is EAGVVQSPRYKIIEKKQPVAFWCNPISGHNTLYWYLQNLGQGPELLIRYENEEAVDDSQLPKDRFSAERLKGVDSTLKIQPAELGDSAVYLCASGVGFMNTEAFFGQGTRLTVV.

The V call is TRBV5-1, the J call TRBJ2-2; possible D gene TRBD2, 5 bases. V was cut by 0 bases and J by 4 bases, with 13 bases left in between. The germline V gene has CDR1 SGHRS and CDR2 YFSETQ. This CDR3 has 16 amino acids. The CDR3 spells CASSLGAGVITGELFF. The CDR3 DNA is TGCGCCAGCAGCTTGGGGGCCGGGGTGATCACCGGGGAGCTGTTTTTT.

This clone showed up just once. This chain uses TRBV6-5 with TRBJ2-3, with D perhaps matching TRBD1 (6 bases). The CDR3 totals 15 residues. Germline V gene data show CDR1 as MNHEY and CDR2 as SVGAGI. Trimming left V 10 bases short and J 4 bases short, with 21 bases between. Written as DNA, the CDR3 is TGTGCCACTTTACTTGGCACTGGGGGCCCAGATACGCAGTATTTT. Translated, it gives CATLLGTGGPDTQYF.

CDR3 loop: CASSLGTLSAGEQYF. The CDR3 DNA sequence: TGCGCCAGCAGCTTGGGGACTCTTTCTGCGGGCGAGCAGTACTTC. The chain links TRBV5-1 to TRBJ2-7, with D maybe TRBD2 (5 bases). CDR1 is SGHRS, CDR2 YFSETQ, per germline. V was pared by 0 bases and J by 6 bases, with 16 bases between. This CDR3 is 15 amino acids long.

This clone was seen just once. The rearrangement uses TRBV14 and TRBJ1-1; no reliable D call. With 3 bases removed from V and 11 bases from J, the gap between germline ends came to 10 bases. Germline V CDR1 and CDR2: SGHDN, FVKESK. This CDR3 region has 11 residues. CDR3 sequence: CASSQGPSAFF. The CDR3, as DNA: TGTGCCAGCAGCCAGGGCCCTTCCGCTTTCTTT.

The CDR3 loop is CASSVQRGGVLEDTQYF. CDR3 bases: TGTGCCAGCAGCGTTCAGCGGGGGGGAGTTTTAGAAGATACGCAGTATTTT. The chain joins TRBV9 to TRBJ2-3, with 10 bases fitting TRBD2. The CDR3 extends over 17 amino acids. V was pared by 2 bases and J by 5 bases, with 11 bases of the junction left unmatched. Germline lookup yields CDR1 SGDLS and CDR2 YYNGEE.

This chain links TRBV19 with TRBJ2-7; 10 bases agree with TRBD2. Germline trimming cut 8 bases from V and 2 bases from J; bases unmatched to any gene: 9. CDR3 size: 15 residues. Germline CDR1 LNHDA, CDR2 SQIVND (reference sequence). DNA of the CDR3: TGTGCCAGTTCCAGCGGGGGGGGAGTAACCTACGAGCAGTACTTC. Encoded protein: CASSSGGGVTYEQYF.

The V call is TRBV7-9, the J call TRBJ2-7; 7 nucleotides match TRBD2. Per germline, CDR1 SEHNR and CDR2 FQNEAQ (reference sequence). The length of the CDR3 is 18 residues. The V segment lost 5 bases and the J segment 0 bases; nucleotides outside the gene matches: 16. The CDR3 sequence: CASSPHPGDYLSSYEQYF. The CDR3 DNA sequence: TGTGCCAGCAGCCCGCACCCCGGGGACTACCTGAGCTCCTACGAGCAGTACTTC.

The V and J genes are TRBV2 and TRBJ1-4; 8 nucleotides align to TRBD1. The germline V gene has CDR1 SNHLY and CDR2 FYNNEI. There are 15 residues in the CDR3. Losses at the gene ends were 6 bases for V and 7 bases for J; bases not matched to a gene: 10. The CDR3 DNA sequence: TGTGCCAGCAGCGTCAGGGGGCCAGGGGGTGAAAAACTGTTTTTT. Translation: CASSVRGPGGEKLFF. Complete variable domain (other parts from reference TRBV2 and TRBJ1-4): EPEVTQTPSHQVTQMGQEVILRCVPISNHLYFYWYRQILGQKVEFLVSFYNNEISEKSEIFDDQFSVERPDGSNFTLKIRSTKLEDSAMYFCASSVRGPGGEKLFFGSGTQLSVL.

This clone was detected once. This chain joins TRBV5-6 and TRBJ1-3; D is ambiguous. Trimming cost V 0 bases and J 0 bases, with 4 bases left between them. Germline lookup yields CDR1 SGHDT and CDR2 YYEEEE. CDR3 length equals 14 residues. CDR3 amino acids: CASSLDSSGNTIYF. Here the CDR3 DNA reads TGTGCCAGCAGCTTGGACAGCTCTGGAAACACCATATATTTT.

J is TRBJ2-5 and V is TRBV19; 8 positions agree with TRBD2. The CDR3 totals 14 residues. Germline loops: CDR1 LNHDA, CDR2 SQIVND (reference sequence). V dropped 6 bases and J dropped 9; count of bases not matched to a gene: 12. This chain's CDR3 is CASSEAGASKAQYF. The CDR3 nucleotides are TGTGCCAGTAGCGAAGCGGGGGCCTCTAAGGCCCAGTACTTC.

V is TRBV19 and J is TRBJ2-7; D may be TRBD1 (6 bases). In germline, CDR1 is LNHDA, CDR2 SQIVND (reference sequence). The length of the CDR3 is 15 residues. Between the trimmed V and J ends, which lost 10 bases and 5 bases, there was a span of 24 bases. The CDR3 loop reads CATQLQPGHNNEQYF. In DNA form, the CDR3 reads TGTGCCACTCAATTACAACCGGGACATAACAACGAGCAGTACTTC.

This chain links TRBV5-1 with TRBJ2-5; 11 nucleotides line up with TRBD2. The V gene's germline CDR1 is SGHRS and CDR2 YFSETQ. The junction had 6 bases not matched to a gene; V was cut back by 0 bases and J by 5 bases. The CDR3 is made up of 16 amino acids. CDR3 in amino acids: CASSLVGSGGAETQYF. The DNA for the CDR3 is TGCGCCAGCAGCTTGGTTGGTAGCGGGGGGGCCGAGACCCAGTACTTC.

The rearrangement joins TRBV28 to TRBJ1-1, with D possibly being TRBD1 (6 bases). Germline V gives CDR1 MDHEN, CDR2 SYDVKM. Trimming shortened V by 4 bases and J by 2 bases, and 11 bases separated the two germline ends. CDR3 length: 14 residues. CDR3 amino acids: CASSSPGTNTEAFF. CDR3 in DNA: TGTGCCAGCAGTTCGCCCGGGACAAACACTGAAGCTTTCTTT.

This clone showed up just a few times. The chain recombines TRBV15 with TRBJ1-2; maybe TRBD1 (6 bases). Germline assignment: CDR1 LNHNV and CDR2 YYDKDF (reference sequence). The length of the CDR3 is 13 residues. Trimming stripped 3 bases from V and 4 bases from J, with 9 bases between. This chain's CDR3 is CATSRDRLYGYTF. The DNA for the CDR3 is TGTGCCACCAGCAGGGACAGACTCTATGGCTACACCTTC.

The chain employs TRBV7-8 and TRBJ2-1; 13 bases map to TRBD2. This CDR3 contains 15 residues. V shed 1 base, J shed 10 bases, and the junction held 4 bases outside the gene matches. Germline values: CDR1 SGHVS, CDR2 FQNEAQ. The CDR3 loop is CASSLELAGGLEQFF. The CDR3 DNA reads as TGTGCCAGCAGCTTAGAACTAGCGGGGGGGTTGGAGCAGTTCTTC.

The J gene is TRBJ2-7, the V gene TRBV6-5; possible D gene TRBD2, 7 bases. CDR3 size: 14 residues. With 10 bases removed from V and 1 base from J, the gap between germline ends came to 17 bases. In germline, CDR1 is MNHEY, CDR2 SVGAGI. The CDR3 coding sequence is TGTGCCACGACCCGGGGGGCGCGTTCCTACGAGCAGTACTTC. Amino acids: CATTRGARSYEQYF.

The V gene is TRBV5-8, the J gene TRBJ2-5, with 10 bases matching TRBD2. Germline V gene sequence: CDR1 SGHTS, CDR2 YDEGEE. Trimming at V came to 3 bases and at J to 5 bases, leaving 19 bases not matched to a gene. The CDR3 is 19 amino acids. CDR3: CASSWIPPGAGGPRETQYF. The CDR3, as DNA: TGTGCCAGCAGCTGGATACCTCCGGGAGCGGGGGGGCCTCGGGAGACCCAGTACTTC. The complete variable domain, with remaining parts taken from reference TRBV5-8 and TRBJ2-5, reads EAGVTQSPTHLIKTRGQQATLRCSPISGHTSVYWYQQALGLGLQFLLWYDEGEERNRGNFPPRFSGRQFPNYSSELNVNALELEDSALYLCASSWIPPGAGGPRETQYFGPGTRLLVL.

V is TRBV6-5 and J is TRBJ1-5, with D possibly matching TRBD1 (5 bases). The V end lost 6 bases, the J end lost 5 bases, and 17 bases lay between the germline ends. Germline-derived CDR1 and CDR2 are MNHEY and SVGAGI. This CDR3 comprises 15 residues. The CDR3 region has the DNA TGTGCCAGCAGCCACAATCCGGGGGGGGATCAGCCCCAGCATTTT. It codes for CASSHNPGGDQPQHF.

The chain has TRBV18 and TRBJ2-5, with D perhaps matching TRBD2 (6 bases). In germline, CDR1 is KGHSH, CDR2 LQKENI. The CDR3 length is 15 residues. V lost 5 bases, J lost 4 bases, and 17 bases lay in between. The CDR3, as DNA: TGTGCCAGCTCAAGACTAGTTACGCCCGCAGAGACCCAGTACTTC. It yields the protein CASSRLVTPAETQYF.

This clone was counted a single time. The J gene is TRBJ2-1, the V gene TRBV5-1; TRBD1 agrees at 7 bases. Trimming cost V 4 bases and J 2 bases; bases outside gene matches: 3. Germline V CDR1 and CDR2: SGHRS, YFSETQ. The CDR3 sequence is 14 residues long. The CDR3 sequence is CASSRDRAYNEQFF. The CDR3 DNA follows: TGCGCCAGCAGCCGGGACAGAGCCTACAATGAGCAGTTCTTC.

This sequence joins TRBV19 and TRBJ1-4; no reliable D call. The ends were cut back, 3 bases at V and 8 bases at J, with 10 bases in the middle. Germline CDR1 and CDR2: LNHDA and SQIVND (reference sequence). The CDR3 runs to 13 residues. Here the CDR3 reads CASSIAGGEKLFF. The DNA of the CDR3 is TGTGCCAGTAGTATCGCTGGCGGGGAAAAACTGTTTTTT. Based on the CDR3 plus reference TRBV19 and TRBJ1-4, the full variable domain is DGGITQSPKYLFRKEGQNVTLSCEQNLNHDAMYWYRQDPGQGLRLIYYSQIVNDFQKGDIAEGYSVSREKKESFPLTVTSAQKNPTAFYLCASSIAGGEKLFFGSGTQLSVL.

The V call is TRBV5-4, the J call TRBJ1-1; a possible D gene is TRBD1 (5 bases). The CDR3 is 14 residues long. The ends were cut back, 6 bases at V and 0 bases at J, with 12 bases in the middle. Germline V gene sequence: CDR1 SGHNT, CDR2 YYREEE (reference sequence). CDR3 protein: CASTGTGVNTEAFF. In DNA, the CDR3 is TGTGCCAGCACCGGGACGGGGGTGAACACTGAAGCTTTCTTT. Variable domain in full (rest from reference TRBV5-4 and TRBJ1-1): ETGVTQSPTHLIKTRGQQVTLRCSSQSGHNTVSWYQQALGQGPQFIFQYYREEENGRGNFPPRFSGLQFPNYSSELNVNALELDDSALYLCASTGTGVNTEAFFGQGTRLTVV.

This chain connects TRBV30 to TRBJ2-7; 10 nucleotides match TRBD2. The V gene's germline CDR1 is GTSNPN and CDR2 SVGIG (reference sequence). V shed 5 bases, J shed 2 bases, and the junction held 6 bases outside the gene matches. This CDR3 spans 14 amino acids. The CDR3 bases are TGTGCCTGGGCGAAGAGCGGGGGGGCCTACGAGCAGTACTTC. Amino acids: CAWAKSGGAYEQYF.